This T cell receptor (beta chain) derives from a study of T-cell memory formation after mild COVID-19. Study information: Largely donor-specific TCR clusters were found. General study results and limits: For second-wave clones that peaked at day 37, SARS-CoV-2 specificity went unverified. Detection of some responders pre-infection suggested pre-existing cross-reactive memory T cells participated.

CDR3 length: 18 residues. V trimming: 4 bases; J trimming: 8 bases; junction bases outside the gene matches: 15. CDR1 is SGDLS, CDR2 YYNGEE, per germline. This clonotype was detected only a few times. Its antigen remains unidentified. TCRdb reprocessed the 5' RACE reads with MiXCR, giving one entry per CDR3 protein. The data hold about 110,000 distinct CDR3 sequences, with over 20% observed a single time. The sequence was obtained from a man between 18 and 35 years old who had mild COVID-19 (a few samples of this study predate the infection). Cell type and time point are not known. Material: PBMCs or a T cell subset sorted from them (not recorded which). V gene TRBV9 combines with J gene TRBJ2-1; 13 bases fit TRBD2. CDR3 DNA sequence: TGTGCCAGCAGCCGTCCGACTAGCGGGGGGACGACGCCCCATGAGCAGTTCTTC. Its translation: CASSRPTSGGTTPHEQFF.